Following are 6 T cell receptor beta chains from one sample sequenced in a study of T cell repertoires in cytomegalovirus infection. MiXCR, applied by TCRdb to the reads, yields one record per CDR3 protein. The sample lists approximately 1,000,000 distinct CDR3 sequences, about 33% occurring once. These receptors lack a known antigen. This specimen consisted of cultured CD8+ T cells from PBMCs, obtained from culture after CMV antigen stimulation. Receptor source: a human donor in good health (CMV status not recorded). Some clones in this sample may be carry-over from other donors' samples.

V usage is TRBV7-6 and J usage is TRBJ1-5, with a tentative D call TRBD1 (6 bases). CDR1 is SGHVS, CDR2 FNYEAQ, per germline. V gave up 2 bases and J gave up 7 bases, with 12 bases separating them. The length of the CDR3 is 14 residues. CDR3 sequence: CASSLPGARQPQHF. The CDR3 bases are TGTGCCAGCAGCTTACCAGGGGCAAGACAGCCCCAGCATTTT.

A remark on this clonotype: A read error is possible here, since a much larger clone lies one base away. In nucleotides, the CDR3 is TGTGCCAACAGCTTAGCTTCGGGTGGCAATCAGCCCCAGCATTTT. Amino acid sequence: CANSLASGGNQPQHF. The chain recombines TRBV7-6 with TRBJ1-5, with D unresolved. The CDR3 is 15 residues long. CDR1 SGHVS and CDR2 FNYEAQ come from the germline V gene. The full variable domain, in which reference TRBV7-6 and TRBJ1-5 provide the parts outside the CDR3, is GAGVSQSPRYKVTKRGQDVALRCDPISGHVSLYWYRQALGQGPEFLTYFNYEAQQDKSGLPNDRFSAERPEGSISTLTIQRTEQRDSAMYRCANSLASGGNQPQHFGDGTRLSIL.

This clonotype showed up just a few times. The chain links TRBV12-5 to TRBJ2-3; D perhaps matches TRBD2 (7 bases). Trimming removed 3 bases from V and 3 bases from J, with 19 bases in between. CDR3 length: 17 amino acids. Germline V gene lookup returns CDR1 LGHNT and CDR2 FRNRAP. CDR3 region: CASGFVSGGGWTDTQYF. The CDR3 nucleotides read TGTGCTAGTGGTTTCGTATCGGGGGGCGGGTGGACAGATACGCAGTATTTT.

For this clonotype: Compared with germline, one end of the junction differs, possibly owing to a read error. The J gene is TRBJ1-2, the V gene TRBV19, with D hard to call. CDR1 is LNHDA and CDR2 is SQIVND in the germline V gene (reference sequence). The CDR3 runs to 12 residues. CDR3 coding DNA: TGTGTCAGTGAGTCCGGAACTTATGGCTACACCTTC. Encoded protein: CVSESGTYGYTF.

The chain recombines TRBV14 with TRBJ1-1; no clear D. The CDR3 runs to 18 residues. The germline V gene has CDR1 SGHDN and CDR2 FVKESK. V lost 0 bases to trimming and J lost 9 bases, with 26 bases between them. The CDR3 protein is CASSQDLDPLGRTFKAFF. The CDR3 bases are TGTGCCAGCAGCCAAGATCTCGACCCCCTCGGCCGAACATTTAAAGCTTTCTTT.

The CDR3 region has the DNA TGTGCCAGCAGCTTAGAGCCGGGGGACTCTCCACAGTACGTC. This codes for CASSLEPGDSPQYV. The V and J genes are TRBV7-9 and TRBJ2-7, with D perhaps TRBD2 (6 bases). The CDR3 sequence is 14 residues long. Germline CDR1 is SEHNR and CDR2 is FQNEAQ (reference sequence). Trimming removed 1 base from V and 10 bases from J, with 17 bases in between.